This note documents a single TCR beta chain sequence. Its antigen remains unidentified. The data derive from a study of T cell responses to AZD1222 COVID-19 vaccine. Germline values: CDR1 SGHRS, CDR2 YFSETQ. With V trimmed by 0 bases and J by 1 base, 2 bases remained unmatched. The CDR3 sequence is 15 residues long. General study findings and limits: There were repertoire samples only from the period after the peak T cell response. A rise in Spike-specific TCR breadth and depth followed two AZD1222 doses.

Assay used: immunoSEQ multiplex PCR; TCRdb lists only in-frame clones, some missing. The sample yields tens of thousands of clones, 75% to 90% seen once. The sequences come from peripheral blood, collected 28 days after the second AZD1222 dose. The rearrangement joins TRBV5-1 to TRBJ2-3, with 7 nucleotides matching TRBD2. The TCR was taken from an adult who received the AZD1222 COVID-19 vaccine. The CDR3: CASSLELAGTDTQYF. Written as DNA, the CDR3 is TGCGCCAGCAGCTTGGAGCTAGCGGGCACAGATACGCAGTATTTT. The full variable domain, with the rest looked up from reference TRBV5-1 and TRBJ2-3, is KAGVTQTPRYLIKTRGQQVTLSCSPISGHRSVSWYQQTPGQGLQFLFEYFSETQRNKGNFPGRFSGRQFSNSRSEMNVSTLELGDSALYLCASSLELAGTDTQYFGPGTRLTVL.